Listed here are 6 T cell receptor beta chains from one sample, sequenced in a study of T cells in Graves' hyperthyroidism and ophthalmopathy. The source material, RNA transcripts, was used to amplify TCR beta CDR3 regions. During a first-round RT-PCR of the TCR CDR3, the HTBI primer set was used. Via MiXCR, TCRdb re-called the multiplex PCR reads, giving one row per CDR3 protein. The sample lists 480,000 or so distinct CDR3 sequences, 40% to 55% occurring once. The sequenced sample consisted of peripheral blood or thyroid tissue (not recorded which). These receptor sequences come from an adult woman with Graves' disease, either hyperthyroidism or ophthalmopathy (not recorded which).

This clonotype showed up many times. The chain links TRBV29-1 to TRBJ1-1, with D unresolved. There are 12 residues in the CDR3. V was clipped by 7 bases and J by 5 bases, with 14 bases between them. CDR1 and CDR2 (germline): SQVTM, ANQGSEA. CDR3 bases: TGCAGCGCAGCTAGGTCATATACTGAAGCTTTCTTT. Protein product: CSAARSYTEAFF.

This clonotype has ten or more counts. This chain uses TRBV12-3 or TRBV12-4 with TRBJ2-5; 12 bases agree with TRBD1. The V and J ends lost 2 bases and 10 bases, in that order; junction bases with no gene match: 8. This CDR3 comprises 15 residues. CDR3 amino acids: CASSLKGQGAGVQYF. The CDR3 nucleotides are TGTGCCAGCAGTTTAAAGGGACAGGGGGCTGGGGTCCAGTACTTC.

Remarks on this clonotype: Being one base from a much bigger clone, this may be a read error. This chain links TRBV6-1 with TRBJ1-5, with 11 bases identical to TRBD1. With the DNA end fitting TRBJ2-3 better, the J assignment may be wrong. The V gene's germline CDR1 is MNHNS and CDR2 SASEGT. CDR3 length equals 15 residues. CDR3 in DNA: TGTGCCAGCAGTGCAGGACAGGGGGCAAGACAGCCCCAGTATTTT. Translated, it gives CASSAGQGARQPQYF.

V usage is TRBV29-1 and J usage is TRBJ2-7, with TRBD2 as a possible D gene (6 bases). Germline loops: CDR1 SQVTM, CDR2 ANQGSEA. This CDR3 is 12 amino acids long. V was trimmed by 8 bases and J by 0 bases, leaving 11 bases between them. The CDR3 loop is CSLTGDSYEQYF. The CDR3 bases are TGCAGCTTAACGGGGGACTCCTACGAGCAGTACTTC.

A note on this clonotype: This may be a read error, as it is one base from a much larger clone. The CDR3 coding sequence is TGTGCCACCAGTGCCAGGGGGCTGAGGGGCTACACCTTC. Translation: CATSARGLRGYTF. The rearrangement joins TRBV28 to TRBJ1-2, with 8 bases matching TRBD1. The germline gives CDR1 MDHEN, CDR2 SYDVKM. This CDR3 region has 13 residues.

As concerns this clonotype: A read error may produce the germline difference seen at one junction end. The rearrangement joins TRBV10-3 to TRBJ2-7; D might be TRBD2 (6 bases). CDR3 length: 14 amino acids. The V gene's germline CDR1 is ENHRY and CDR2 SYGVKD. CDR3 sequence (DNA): TGTGCCAGCAGTTTGGCCCTTGCGGGGCACGAGCAGTACTTC. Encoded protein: CASSLALAGHEQYF.